These 25 T cell receptor beta chains share one sample of origin, sequenced in a study of a mutant IDH1 vaccine in newly diagnosed glioma. Sequencing was performed with immunoSEQ multiplex PCR; in TCRdb, only in-frame clones are kept and a portion is missing. The table includes roughly 130,000 clones, about four fifths detected once. Specified time point: week 11, during vaccination. With topical imiquimod, each dose of the vaccine consisted of 300 ug of mutant IDH1 20-mer peptide. These receptors have no identified antigens. The sequencing here drew on PBMCs, taken from a glioma patient whose treatment included an IDH1 peptide vaccine. These receptors came from a man aged 35 to 55 with glioma.

The chain couples TRBV6-5 to TRBJ1-2; D is unclear. The CDR3 length is 13 residues. CDR1 is MNHEY, CDR2 SVGAGI, per germline. V gave up 5 bases and J gave up 5 bases, with 12 bases separating them. CDR3 sequence (DNA): TGTGCCAGCAGTGTGACGGCATCGTATGGCTACACCTTC. Its protein product is CASSVTASYGYTF.

The chain is built from TRBV18 and TRBJ1-5, with 10 bases matching TRBD1. There are 15 residues in the CDR3. CDR1 and CDR2 (germline): KGHSH, LQKENI. With 6 bases clipped from V and 5 bases from J, the junction kept 7 bases outside the gene matches. The CDR3 is CASSADRGQYQPQHF. The CDR3 DNA reads as TGTGCCAGCTCGGCCGACAGGGGGCAGTATCAGCCCCAGCATTTT.

V and J are TRBV7-9 and TRBJ2-5, with 9 bases fitting TRBD1. CDR1 SEHNR and CDR2 FQNEAQ come from the germline V gene (reference sequence). This CDR3 has 15 amino acids. V lost 5 bases and J lost 9; bases outside the gene matches: 13. The CDR3 sequence: CASSRYGTGSGAQYF. CDR3 DNA: TGTGCCAGCAGCCGTTACGGGACAGGGTCCGGGGCCCAGTACTTC.

The genes are TRBV27 and TRBJ2-5, with 10 positions matching TRBD2. The V gene's germline CDR1 is MNHEY and CDR2 SMNVEV (reference sequence). This CDR3 is 16 amino acids long. The trim removed 6 bases at V and 2 bases at J, leaving 9 bases unmatched. The CDR3 nucleotides read TGTGCCAGCAGCCGCCGACTAGCGGGTTTACAAGAGACCCAGTACTTC. Encoded protein: CASSRRLAGLQETQYF.

Concerning this clone itself: Compared with germline, one end of the junction differs, possibly owing to a read error. This chain links TRBV10-3 with TRBJ2-7, with 9 bases identical to TRBD1. The CDR3 length is 15 residues. The V gene's germline CDR1 is ENHRY and CDR2 SYGVKD. For the CDR3, the DNA is TGTGCCATCAGTGGGGGGACAGGGTTCTCCCACGAGCAGTACTTC. Its protein is CAISGGTGFSHEQYF.

This chain links TRBV7-2 with TRBJ2-5, with a possible D match to TRBD1 (6 bases). The germline gives CDR1 SGHTA, CDR2 FQGNSA. The CDR3 has 18 residues. Trimming took 5 bases from V and 1 from J, leaving 23 bases between them. This CDR3 reads CASSRYPRDKIFQETQYF. CDR3 in DNA: TGTGCCAGCAGCCGATACCCCCGGGACAAAATCTTCCAAGAGACCCAGTACTTC.

This clone has a handful of counts. V and J are TRBV7-2 and TRBJ2-2, with D perhaps TRBD1 (6 bases). Trimming removed 3 bases from V and 3 bases from J, with 11 bases in between. Germline V gene data show CDR1 as SGHTA and CDR2 as FQGNSA. The CDR3 sequence is 15 residues long. CDR3 nucleotide sequence: TGTGCCAGCAGCTTCCGGGACACCTACACCGGGGAGCTGTTTTTT. It encodes CASSFRDTYTGELFF.

The CDR3 region is CASSERGLAYHEQYF. In nucleotides, the CDR3 is TGTGCCAGCAGTGAAAGAGGACTAGCGTACCACGAGCAGTACTTC. The rearrangement joins TRBV6-1 to TRBJ2-7, with 9 bases fitting TRBD2. CDR1 and CDR2 from the germline V gene are MNHNS and SASEGT. CDR3 length: 15 amino acids. Trimming removed 2 bases from V and 5 bases from J; junction bases left unmatched: 7.

The chain combines TRBV12-1 with TRBJ2-1; TRBD2, the D gene given by the table, was not confirmed from the DNA. TRBV12-1 represents a pseudogene. This CDR3 region has 17 residues. The CDR3 nucleotides read TGTGCCAGCAGTTACCCGATAGCGGGGCGGCGGGGCAATGAGCAGTTCTTC. It codes for CASSYPIAGRRGNEQFF.

This sequence joins TRBV5-1 and TRBJ2-7, with D unresolved. Trimming removed 4 bases from V and 3 bases from J, with 17 bases in between. The CDR3 has 15 residues. The germline gives CDR1 SGHRS, CDR2 YFSETQ. The CDR3 sequence is CASSDRARGNYEQYF. CDR3 DNA sequence: TGCGCCAGCAGCGACCGGGCCCGTGGTAACTACGAGCAGTACTTC.

This clone was detected only once. V is TRBV4-2 and J is TRBJ2-3; perhaps TRBD2 as D (7 bases). The CDR3 contains 14 residues. With 1 base removed from V and 6 bases from J, the gap between germline ends came to 11 bases. Germline V gene lookup returns CDR1 LGHNA and CDR2 YNFKEQ. CDR3 loop: CASSQVGGLDTQYF. The DNA of the CDR3 is TGTGCCAGCAGCCAAGTCGGGGGGCTTGATACGCAGTATTTT.

The table lists this clone with a few counts. V gene TRBV4-3 combines with J gene TRBJ2-1; 7 bases line up with TRBD2. This CDR3 has 18 amino acids. Trimming took 0 bases from V and 1 from J; bases not matched to a gene: 9. Germline V lookup: CDR1 LGHNA, CDR2 YSLEER. CDR3 DNA sequence: TGCGCCAGCAGCCAAGATGATCCCAGCGGGATTTCCTACAATGAGCAGTTCTTC. As protein: CASSQDDPSGISYNEQFF.

This rearrangement joins TRBV4-2 to TRBJ2-2, with 10 bases matching TRBD2. Germline loops: CDR1 LGHNA, CDR2 YNFKEQ. This CDR3 has 17 residues. V shed 2 bases and J 4 bases; nucleotides not matched to a gene: 7. CDR3 coding DNA: TGTGCCAGCAGCCAACCCGTAGCGGGAGGCGTCACCGGGGAGCTGTTTTTT. Encoded protein: CASSQPVAGGVTGELFF.

V usage is TRBV12-1 and J usage is TRBJ2-1. TRBV12-1 counts as a pseudogene. The length of the CDR3 is 17 residues. The CDR3 region has the DNA TGTGCCAGCAGCTTTAGTTTGTCGTCTCTTCCCTACAATGAGCAGTTCTTC. Encoded protein: CASSFSLSSLPYNEQFF.

The chain has TRBV28 and TRBJ1-5; D not resolved. The CDR3 runs 14 residues. The germline V and J ends were trimmed by 5 bases and 0 bases, with 8 bases remaining between them. Per germline, CDR1 MDHEN and CDR2 SYDVKM. The CDR3 region has the DNA TGTGCCAGCAGTCCCGACAATAGCAATCAGCCCCAGCATTTT. It specifies CASSPDNSNQPQHF.

V and J are TRBV30 and TRBJ1-6; D might be TRBD1 (5 bases). The CDR3 runs to 15 residues. Germline CDR1 is GTSNPN and CDR2 is SVGIG (reference sequence). The ends were cut back, 8 bases at V and 2 bases at J, with 16 bases in the middle. CDR3 amino acids: CAGTPLGAYNSPLHF. The CDR3 DNA reads as TGTGCCGGAACCCCTTTAGGGGCCTATAATTCACCCCTCCACTTT.

The V gene is TRBV4-3, the J gene TRBJ1-2; D might be TRBD1 (5 bases). The germline V and J ends were trimmed by 1 base and 8 bases, with 20 bases remaining between them. The CDR3 contains 16 residues. CDR1 and CDR2 from the germline V gene are LGHNA and YSLEER. The CDR3 DNA reads as TGCGCCAGCAGCCAAGGAGGCGAGGGGCGTGAGCAGGGCTACACCTTC. This encodes CASSQGGEGREQGYTF.

The chain combines TRBV28 with TRBJ2-7, with TRBD2 matching over 13 bases. The CDR3 is 16 residues long. From germline, CDR1 is MDHEN and CDR2 SYDVKM. V trimming: 3 bases; J trimming: 1 base; junction bases outside the gene matches: 3. The CDR3 DNA sequence: TGTGCCAGCAGTTTCGGACTAGCGGGAGTTTCCTACGAGCAGTACTTC. It codes for CASSFGLAGVSYEQYF.

The chain employs TRBV7-3 and TRBJ2-7; maybe TRBD2 (5 bases). V was clipped by 5 bases and J by 5 bases, with 13 bases between them. The CDR3 runs 13 residues. CDR1 is SGHTA, CDR2 FQGTGA, per germline. CDR3: CASSLVPGDEQYF. CDR3 in DNA: TGTGCCAGCAGCCTAGTCCCCGGGGACGAGCAGTACTTC. Together with reference TRBV7-3 and TRBJ2-7, the CDR3 gives the full variable domain: GAGVSQTPSNKVTEKGKYVELRCDPISGHTALYWYRQSLGQGPEFLIYFQGTGAADDSGLPNDRFFAVRPEGSVSTLKIQRTERGDSAVYLCASSLVPGDEQYFGPGTRLTVT.

This chain links TRBV4-3 with TRBJ2-3; a weak D match, TRBD2 (6 bases). CDR1 LGHNA and CDR2 YSLEER come from the germline V gene. This CDR3 spans 17 amino acids. V was trimmed by 4 bases and J by 2 bases, leaving 19 bases between them. CDR3 amino acids: CASSPGAAGLLTDTQYF. The CDR3 DNA is TGCGCCAGCAGCCCGGGAGCGGCGGGGCTGCTCACAGATACGCAGTATTTT.

V is TRBV7-8 and J is TRBJ2-2, with 11 bases aligning to TRBD1. CDR3 length: 16 residues. J gave up 4 bases and V 5 bases, and 6 bases lay outside the gene matches. Per the germline V gene, CDR1 is SGHVS and CDR2 is FQNEAQ. The DNA of the CDR3 is TGTGCCAGCAGCCCCCCGGGACAGGGGGGCACCGGGGAGCTGTTTTTT. As protein: CASSPPGQGGTGELFF.

The gene calls are TRBV7-2 and TRBJ2-3; 8 positions match TRBD2. CDR1 and CDR2 from the germline V gene are SGHTA and FQGNSA. V was clipped by 4 bases and J by 2 bases; unmatched bases: 5. The length of the CDR3 is 15 residues. The CDR3 region is CASSYLAGITDTQYF. CDR3 DNA sequence: TGTGCCAGCAGCTACCTAGCGGGTATCACAGATACGCAGTATTTT. Full variable domain (remainder filled in from reference TRBV7-2 and TRBJ2-3): GAGVSQSPSNKVTEKGKDVELRCDPISGHTALYWYRQSLGQGLEFLIYFQGNSAPDKSGLPSDRFSAERTGGSVSTLTIQRTQQEDSAVYLCASSYLAGITDTQYFGPGTRLTVL.

The CDR3 here is CASSYSGQGINQPQHF. The CDR3 nucleotides read TGTGCCAGCAGTTACTCAGGACAGGGGATCAATCAGCCCCAGCATTTT. The chain joins TRBV6-6 to TRBJ1-5, with 9 bases fitting TRBD1. Germline CDR1 MNHNY, CDR2 SVGAGI (reference sequence). V lost 0 bases, J lost 3 bases, and 3 bases stayed unmatched. The CDR3 length is 16 residues.

The chain employs TRBV30 and TRBJ2-1; perhaps TRBD1 as D (6 bases). The V end lost 2 bases, the J end lost 1 base, and 12 bases lay between the germline ends. The CDR3 has 15 residues. Germline loops: CDR1 GTSNPN, CDR2 SVGIG (reference sequence). DNA of the CDR3: TGTGCCTGGAGTCATGGGACAAGTTCCTACAATGAGCAGTTCTTC. Protein product: CAWSHGTSSYNEQFF.

The J gene is TRBJ2-1, the V gene TRBV6-5; TRBD2 matches at 13 bases. This CDR3 is 15 amino acids long. Trimming cost V 6 bases and J 15 bases; bases outside gene matches: 14. Germline lookup yields CDR1 MNHEY and CDR2 SVGAGI. The CDR3, as DNA: TGTGCCAGCAGAAGCTCCGGGACTAGCGGGGACGGGTGGTTCTTC. It specifies CASRSSGTSGDGWFF.